This TCR beta chain originates from a study of T cells in Graves' hyperthyroidism and ophthalmopathy. From RNA transcripts, TCR beta CDR3 regions were amplified. HTBI primers were used for first-round RT-PCR of the TCR CDR3. MiXCR was run by TCRdb on the multiplex PCR reads, yielding one entry per CDR3 protein. The data contain almost 600,000 distinct CDR3 sequences, under 60% of them singletons. Study results and caveats: Most clonotypes expanded in thyroid above 0.001 were likewise present in blood. In the analysis, a 13 V-J model separated ophthalmopathy from stable hyperthyroidism.

A word on this clonotype: Antigen specificity is unknown.

Germline CDR1 reads SQVTM; CDR2 reads ANQGSEA. The CDR3 is made up of 13 amino acids. V gave up 8 bases and J gave up 1 base, with 14 bases separating them. Uncontrolled infection, other autoimmune disease, pregnancy or lactation excluded patients. Diagnosis relied on clinical symptoms, serum thyroxine and TRAb, thyroid ultrasound and orbital computed tomography. This TCR was recovered from a woman under 30 with Graves' hyperthyroidism. Sequencing used peripheral blood or thyroid tissue (not recorded which). This sequence joins TRBV29-1 and TRBJ1-2; tentative D call: TRBD1 (6 bases). The CDR3 sequence is CSLVQGLNYGYTF. CDR3 DNA sequence: TGCAGCTTAGTTCAGGGGCTTAACTATGGCTACACCTTC.